This TCR beta chain was obtained from a study of blood T cell repertoires in COVID-19. Study-wide context: There were acute and convalescent COVID-19 samples, and they came from the United States, Italy and Spain. T cells, B-cell-depleted T cells, or PBMCs supplied cDNA or gDNA.

Per the authors' pipeline: For nucleated cells, counts were estimated from reference gene primer amplification. TCRdb keeps only in-frame clones here, not all; method: immunoSEQ multiplex PCR. The V and J calls and clone size were taken over from that table, and D and trimming were inferred from the DNA. The repertoire holds just over 200,000 clones, about 78% seen once, with about 5.5% in the top ten. CDR1 is SGDLS and CDR2 is YYNGEE in the germline V gene. This CDR3 spans 14 amino acids. Trimming shortened V by 3 bases and J by 6 bases, and 16 bases separated the two germline ends. This receptor was identified in a woman aged 70-85 years with acute or convalescent COVID-19. The sequencing input was peripheral blood. The chain joins TRBV9 to TRBJ2-7; tentative D call: TRBD2 (5 bases). The CDR3 loop reads CASSATSVSGEQYF. CDR3 coding DNA: TGTGCCAGCAGCGCAACTAGTGTCTCGGGCGAGCAGTACTTC.